A selection of T cell receptor beta chains follows, all from one sample in a study of OX40 agonist ivuxolimab in advanced cancers. Sequencing used immunoSEQ multiplex PCR; TCRdb keeps in-frame clones, though not all of them. This table holds 60,000 to 75,000 clones, approximately 86% found once. This specimen was CD4+ or CD8+ T cells sorted from blood, taken in a trial of the OX40 agonist ivuxolimab. These receptors were taken from an adult with an advanced solid tumor such as melanoma, head and neck, liver or kidney cancer. Each CDR3 is given with its conserved first and last residue. D genes are given only for firm matches. Some rows mark clone size as missing; the rest say once, few, many or name a class of expanded clone.

- | TRBJ2-3 | TRBV7-3 | few | CASSLRVAPDTQYF | TGTGCCAGCAGCTTAAGAGTAGCCCCAGATACGCAGTATTTT
- | TRBJ1-1 | TRBV4-2 | - | CASSQGPLNTEAFF | TGTGCCAGCAGCCAAGGACCTTTGAACACTGAAGCTTTCTTT
- | TRBJ2-7 | TRBV11-3 | - | CASSLNGNEQYF | TGTGCCAGCAGCTTAAACGGGAACGAGCAGTACTTC
- | TRBJ2-1 | TRBV11-2 | - | CASSYAGDWDEQFF | TGTGCCAGCAGCTACGCAGGGGATTGGGATGAGCAGTTCTTC
- | TRBJ2-7 | TRBV28 | - | CASSFWADEQYF | TGTGCCAGCAGTTTTTGGGCGGACGAGCAGTACTTC
- | TRBJ1-2 | TRBV11-2 | - | CASSLDRQEGYTF | TGTGCCAGCAGCTTAGATCGACAAGAAGGCTACACCTTC
TRBD2 | TRBJ2-1 | TRBV27 | - | CASSLSGLATQVAQFF | TGTGCCAGCAGTTTATCTGGACTAGCGACTCAAGTGGCGCAGTTCTTC
- | TRBJ2-7 | TRBV7-9 | once | CASSLTLAGYEQYF | TGTGCCAGCAGCTTAACACTAGCCGGCTACGAGCAGTACTTC
- | TRBJ2-7 | TRBV7-8 | - | CASSLAFRYEQYF | TGTGCCAGCAGCTTAGCGTTTCGGTACGAGCAGTACTTC
TRBD1 | TRBJ2-2 | TRBV27 | - | CASREGQGLVSNTGELFF | TGTGCCAGCAGGGAGGGACAGGGCTTAGTTTCCAACACCGGGGAGCTGTTTTTT
TRBD1 | TRBJ1-3 | TRBV2 | - | CASRTDRSGNTIYF | TGTGCCAGCAGGACGGACAGGTCCGGAAACACCATATATTTT
- | TRBJ1-2 | TRBV13 | - | CASSQRSRNYGYTF | TGTGCCAGCAGCCAGCGGTCTCGTAACTATGGCTACACCTTC
- | TRBJ2-1 | TRBV5-1 | - | CASSLRQNSYNEQFF | TGCGCCAGCAGCTTACGACAGAACTCCTACAATGAGCAGTTCTTC
TRBD1 | TRBJ2-5 | TRBV5-6 | - | CASSWTGGGLKTQYF | TGTGCCAGCAGCTGGACAGGGGGTGGGTTGAAGACCCAGTACTTC
- | TRBJ2-5 | TRBV30 | - | CAYQSAWTQYF | TGTGCCTACCAATCGGCATGGACCCAGTACTTC
TRBD2 | TRBJ2-5 | TRBV2 | once | CASMREREGPGTQYF | TGTGCCAGCATGAGGGAGCGGGAGGGCCCAGGGACCCAGTACTTC
- | TRBJ1-5 | TRBV28 | - | CASSLAPGNQPQHF | TGTGCCAGCAGTTTGGCCCCTGGGAATCAGCCCCAGCATTTT
TRBD2 | TRBJ2-1 | TRBV12-5 | - | CASGRTSGTYNEQFF | TGTGCTAGTGGTAGGACTAGCGGGACGTACAATGAGCAGTTCTTC
- | TRBJ1-3 | TRBV5-1 | - | CASSFSSSSGNTIYF | TGCGCCAGCAGCTTCAGCTCGAGCTCTGGAAACACCATATATTTT
TRBD1 | TRBJ2-1 | TRBV7-9 | - | CASSLAQTGNEQFF | TGTGCCAGCAGCTTAGCCCAGACAGGGAACGAGCAGTTCTTC
- | TRBJ1-6 | TRBV28 | - | CASSFRMIHSPLHF | TGTGCCAGCAGTTTTCGTATGATTCATTCACCCCTCCACTTT